This passage covers 21 T cell receptor beta chains from one sample sequenced in a study of cytomegalovirus exposure and HLA in healthy donors. PCR involved 60 Vbeta and 13 Jbeta primers. TCRdb's copy holds only in-frame clones and misses some; the assay was immunoSEQ multiplex PCR. The data contain about 160,000 clones, roughly 88% of them singletons. Sample: PBMCs. These receptors all stem from a man aged 45 to 65 in good health and CMV-seropositive.

This sequence joins TRBV18 and TRBJ1-1; TRBD1 is a possible D gene (6 bases). Deletions cut 3 bases from V and 8 bases from J, with 10 bases between. This CDR3 spans 12 amino acids. Germline assignment: CDR1 KGHSH and CDR2 LQKENI. Here the CDR3 reads CASSPFDREAFF. The DNA of the CDR3 is TGTGCCAGCTCACCCTTTGACAGGGAAGCTTTCTTT.

The chain carries TRBV7-9 and TRBJ2-7, with D perhaps matching TRBD1 (8 bases). This CDR3 is built from 15 residues. Germline V CDR1 and CDR2: SEHNR, FQNEAQ (reference sequence). The V and J ends lost 4 bases and 5 bases respectively, with 18 bases between them. The CDR3 DNA is TGTGCCAGCAGCTGGGGGGGGCAGGGGGCGGACGAGCAGTACTTC. Its translation: CASSWGGQGADEQYF. Together with reference TRBV7-9 and TRBJ2-7, the CDR3 gives the full variable domain: DTGVSQNPRHKITKRGQNVTFRCDPISEHNRLYWYRQTLGQGPEFLTYFQNEAQLEKSRLLSDRFSAERPKGSFSTLEIQRTEQGDSAMYLCASSWGGQGADEQYFGPGTRLTVT.

The chain joins TRBV18 to TRBJ2-2; the D gene is possibly TRBD2 (5 bases). The CDR3 runs to 14 residues. Germline values: CDR1 KGHSH, CDR2 LQKENI. V was clipped by 3 bases and J by 7 bases, with 12 bases between them. CDR3 amino acids: CASSPREGSGELFF. Written as DNA, the CDR3 is TGTGCCAGCTCACCGAGGGAAGGGAGCGGGGAGCTGTTTTTT.

The chain is built from TRBV5-1 and TRBJ2-1; 12 bases align to TRBD2. This CDR3 has 16 amino acids. J was trimmed by 6 bases and V by 4 bases; bases with no gene match: 8. Germline CDR1 reads SGHRS; CDR2 reads YFSETQ. The CDR3 DNA is TGCGCCAGCAGCCCGACTAGCGGGAGTGGGACCAATGAGCAGTTCTTC. It codes for CASSPTSGSGTNEQFF. Complete variable domain (other parts from reference TRBV5-1 and TRBJ2-1): KAGVTQTPRYLIKTRGQQVTLSCSPISGHRSVSWYQQTPGQGLQFLFEYFSETQRNKGNFPGRFSGRQFSNSRSEMNVSTLELGDSALYLCASSPTSGSGTNEQFFGPGTRLTVL.

This clone was observed once. The chain carries TRBV19 and TRBJ1-2; 7 bases match TRBD1. This CDR3 spans 13 amino acids. The germline CDR1 and CDR2 sequences are LNHDA and SQIVND (reference sequence). V lost 2 bases, J lost 7 bases, and 4 bases stayed unmatched. CDR3 sequence (DNA): TGTGCCAGTAGTATAAAAGGGGGCTCTGGCTACACCTTC. Translation gives CASSIKGGSGYTF.

The chain uses TRBV7-9 and TRBJ1-1; the D is unclear. Trimming pared 5 bases from V and 8 bases from J, leaving 12 bases between. This CDR3 contains 12 residues. The germline V gene encodes CDR1 SEHNR and CDR2 FQNEAQ (reference sequence). The DNA of the CDR3 is TGTGCCAGCAGCCCCCGAGTCCACGAAGCTTTCTTT. Translation gives CASSPRVHEAFF.

The sample holds a few counts of this clone. The gene calls are TRBV27 and TRBJ1-2, with no clear D. Germline V CDR1 and CDR2: MNHEY, SMNVEV (reference sequence). V was pared by 5 bases and J by 4 bases, with 11 bases between. The CDR3 totals 13 residues. The CDR3 nucleotides read TGTGCCAGCAGTCCGGGGTACCTCTATGGCTACACCTTC. Translating it yields CASSPGYLYGYTF.

Concerning this clone itself: The sample holds other DNA sequences that translate to the same CDR3. The rearrangement joins TRBV5-1 to TRBJ2-1, with 11 positions matching TRBD2. V lost 4 bases, J lost 2 bases, and 2 bases stayed unmatched. CDR1 is SGHRS and CDR2 is YFSETQ in the germline V gene. CDR3 length: 15 residues. The CDR3 coding sequence is TGCGCCAGCAGCCTAGCGGGGGGAACCTACAATGAGCAGTTCTTC. Its protein product is CASSLAGGTYNEQFF.

The V and J genes are TRBV7-8 and TRBJ2-1, with 7 bases fitting TRBD1. After removal of 3 bases from V and 4 bases from J, the junction contained 0 bases not matched to a gene. The CDR3 covers 13 residues. Germline V gene data show CDR1 as SGHVS and CDR2 as FQNEAQ. The CDR3 coding sequence is TGTGCCAGCAGCTTGGGACAGTACAATGAGCAGTTCTTC. It yields the protein CASSLGQYNEQFF.

The chain joins TRBV20-1 to TRBJ1-1, with 11 nucleotides matching TRBD1. CDR1 and CDR2 from the germline V gene are DFQATT and SNEGSKA (reference sequence). With 1 base clipped from V and 13 bases from J, the junction kept 2 bases outside the gene matches. This CDR3 is 11 amino acids long. CDR3 in amino acids: CSARVGTGGFF. The CDR3 region has the DNA TGCAGTGCTAGAGTAGGGACAGGGGGTTTCTTT.

V gene TRBV29-1 combines with J gene TRBJ2-5; perhaps TRBD1 as D (6 bases). The V end lost 4 bases, the J end lost 2 bases, and 8 bases lay between the germline ends. The CDR3 has 12 amino acids. Germline CDR1 and CDR2: SQVTM and ANQGSEA. For the CDR3, the DNA is TGCAGCGTTGTAGGACAGCAAGAGACCCAGTACTTC. Encoded protein: CSVVGQQETQYF.

This rearrangement joins TRBV19 to TRBJ2-5; TRBD1 aligns across 7 bases. This CDR3 is built from 15 residues. Trimming removed 5 bases from V and 4 bases from J; junction bases left unmatched: 10. The germline gives CDR1 LNHDA, CDR2 SQIVND (reference sequence). The CDR3 DNA is TGTGCCAGTAGTGAGGGACAGCAGCCAAGAGAGACCCAGTACTTC. Protein: CASSEGQQPRETQYF.

Comments on this clone: Other nucleotide sequences from this sample produce the same CDR3. This rearrangement joins TRBV10-2 to TRBJ2-2, with D possibly matching TRBD2 (6 bases). The germline V gene encodes CDR1 WSHSY and CDR2 SAAADI. V was pared by 4 bases and J by 1 base, with 7 bases between. This CDR3 spans 14 amino acids. CDR3 region: CASSVRGNTGELFF. DNA of the CDR3: TGCGCCAGCAGTGTGCGGGGGAACACCGGGGAGCTGTTTTTT.

The chain is built from TRBV7-2 and TRBJ2-2, with D tentatively TRBD2 (6 bases). The length of the CDR3 is 15 residues. V was trimmed by 5 bases and J by 3 bases, leaving 13 bases between them. Germline V lookup: CDR1 SGHTA, CDR2 FQGNSA. For the CDR3, the DNA is TGTGCCAGCAGCCCCGCGGAGGGCCACACCGGGGAGCTGTTTTTT. Translated: CASSPAEGHTGELFF.

This clone is a singleton in its sample. The V gene is TRBV7-8, the J gene TRBJ1-5; the match to TRBD1 covers 9 bases. After removal of 1 base from V and 3 bases from J, the junction contained 1 base not matched to a gene. The germline CDR1 and CDR2 sequences are SGHVS and FQNEAQ. This CDR3 comprises 15 residues. The CDR3 protein is CASSLGTGANQPQHF. In nucleotides, the CDR3 is TGTGCCAGCAGCTTAGGGACAGGGGCCAATCAGCCCCAGCATTTT. Drawing the rest from reference TRBV7-8 and TRBJ1-5, the complete variable domain is GAGVSQSPRYKVAKRGQDVALRCDPISGHVSLFWYQQALGQGPEFLTYFQNEAQLDKSGLPSDRFFAERPEGSVSTLKIQRTQQEDSAVYLCASSLGTGANQPQHFGDGTRLSIL.

The J gene is TRBJ1-3, the V gene TRBV9, with D maybe TRBD1 (5 bases). The germline V gene has CDR1 SGDLS and CDR2 YYNGEE. CDR3 length equals 17 residues. V was trimmed by 2 bases and J by 1 base, leaving 16 bases between them. CDR3 coding DNA: TGTGCCAGCAGCGTCCACCCTCAGGGTACGTCTGGAAACACCATATATTTT. This gives the protein CASSVHPQGTSGNTIYF. The complete variable domain, with remaining parts taken from reference TRBV9 and TRBJ1-3, reads DSGVTQTPKHLITATGQRVTLRCSPRSGDLSVYWYQQSLDQGLQFLIQYYNGEERAKGNILERFSAQQFPDLHSELNLSSLELGDSALYFCASSVHPQGTSGNTIYFGEGSWLTVV.

This clone has only one observation. The chain recombines TRBV19 with TRBJ1-1; tentative D call: TRBD1 (5 bases). The CDR3 extends over 13 amino acids. Deletions cut 10 bases from V and 2 bases from J, with 14 bases between. Germline V CDR1 and CDR2: LNHDA, SQIVND (reference sequence). The CDR3 here is CATHGGGNTEAFF. The CDR3 DNA reads as TGTGCCACCCACGGGGGTGGTAACACTGAAGCTTTCTTT. Full variable domain (rest looked up from reference TRBV19 and TRBJ1-1): DGGITQSPKYLFRKEGQNVTLSCEQNLNHDAMYWYRQDPGQGLRLIYYSQIVNDFQKGDIAEGYSVSREKKESFPLTVTSAQKNPTAFYLCATHGGGNTEAFFGQGTRLTVV.

The V call is TRBV15, the J call TRBJ2-1, with D unclear. Germline values: CDR1 LNHNV, CDR2 YYDKDF (reference sequence). V lost 1 base and J lost 7, with 8 bases in between. This CDR3 is built from 13 residues. CDR3 amino acids: CATSRVELNEQFF. The CDR3 DNA sequence: TGTGCCACCAGCAGAGTAGAGTTGAATGAGCAGTTCTTC.

The rearrangement links TRBV7-9 to TRBJ1-2; maybe TRBD1 (6 bases). CDR3 length equals 13 residues. V gave up 5 bases and J gave up 4 bases, with 11 bases separating them. Germline V lookup: CDR1 SEHNR, CDR2 FQNEAQ (reference sequence). As DNA, the CDR3 is TGTGCCAGCAGCCCCGGACAGACCTATGGCTACACCTTC. Encoded protein: CASSPGQTYGYTF.

V usage is TRBV15 and J usage is TRBJ2-7, with D possibly being TRBD2 (5 bases). Trimming took off 3 bases at V and 1 base at J, with 13 bases between the two ends. The CDR3 sequence is 15 residues long. CDR1 is LNHNV, CDR2 YYDKDF, per germline (reference sequence). The CDR3 DNA sequence: TGTGCCACCAGCAGCCCTAGCCTCAGTTCCTACGAGCAGTACTTC. Amino acids: CATSSPSLSSYEQYF. The entire variable domain, with the rest obtained from reference TRBV15 and TRBJ2-7, is as follows: DAMVIQNPRYQVTQFGKPVTLSCSQTLNHNVMYWYQQKSSQAPKLLFHYYDKDFNNEADTPDNFQSRRPNTSFCFLDIRSPGLGDTAMYLCATSSPSLSSYEQYFGPGTRLTVT.

The J gene is TRBJ2-1, the V gene TRBV5-1; 10 nucleotides match TRBD2. The length of the CDR3 is 16 residues. Germline lookup yields CDR1 SGHRS and CDR2 YFSETQ. V was clipped by 2 bases and J by 4 bases; unmatched bases: 6. The CDR3 DNA follows: TGCGCCAGCAGCTTCTCGGCTAGCGGGAGTTACAATGAGCAGTTCTTC. This translates into CASSFSASGSYNEQFF.